The 23 T cell receptor beta chains reported below all come from one sample, sequenced in a study of graft-versus-host responses after intestinal transplantation. Their cognate antigens are unknown. Produced via immunoSEQ multiplex PCR; TCRdb's table is partial and in-frame only. Among about 71,000 clones listed, about 92% were seen once. The sample here was unstimulated CD8+ T cells sorted from spleen or lymph node cells, taken before intestinal transplant. These TCRs come from a human donor who received an intestinal transplant.

In its sample, this clone was seen once. The chain combines TRBV5-6 with TRBJ2-5; 10 positions match TRBD2. V lost 4 bases to trimming and J lost 5 bases; unmatched junction nucleotides: 2. CDR1 and CDR2 from the germline V gene are SGHDT and YYEEEE. The CDR3 consists of 13 residues. The CDR3 DNA follows: TGTGCCAGCAGCCATAGCGGGGGGGAGACCCAGTACTTC. It translates to CASSHSGGETQYF.

The CDR3 is CASSQTAGGLNLCEQYF. The CDR3 DNA sequence: TGTGCCAGCAGCCAGACAGCGGGGGGGCTTAATTTATGCGAGCAGTACTTC. The V call is TRBV7-8, the J call TRBJ2-7; 10 bases align to TRBD2. Germline V gene sequence: CDR1 SGHVS, CDR2 FQNEAQ. The CDR3 has 17 amino acids. V shed 5 bases and J 6 bases; nucleotides not matched to a gene: 16.

V and J are TRBV9 and TRBJ1-2; D is unclear. The CDR3 spans 15 residues. Trimming left V 4 bases short and J 3 bases short, with 16 bases between. Germline V lookup: CDR1 SGDLS, CDR2 YYNGEE. DNA for the CDR3: TGTGCCAGCAGCCCCCCGGGGAGAGGGTACTATGGCTACACCTTC. Translation gives CASSPPGRGYYGYTF.

V and J are TRBV11-1 and TRBJ2-1; TRBD2 matches 11 bases. Germline CDR1 and CDR2: SGHAT and FQDESV (reference sequence). Trimming cost V 1 base and J 2 bases; bases outside gene matches: 4. This CDR3 has 17 amino acids. CDR3 DNA sequence: TGTGCCAGCAGCTTAGTAGCGGGGGGGCCACCCTACAATGAGCAGTTCTTC. This translates into CASSLVAGGPPYNEQFF.

The gene calls are TRBV19 and TRBJ2-1; 12 bases are a match to TRBD2. The CDR3 is 18 amino acids. V shed 3 bases and J 10 bases; nucleotides not matched to a gene: 16. Germline loops: CDR1 LNHDA, CDR2 SQIVND (reference sequence). CDR3 DNA: TGTGCCAGTAGTATCCTGGCCCCTTCTAGCGGGGGGGCCCGGGAGCAGTTCTTC. As protein: CASSILAPSSGGAREQFF.

The V and J genes are TRBV9 and TRBJ2-7; D not resolved. Germline-derived CDR1 and CDR2 are SGDLS and YYNGEE. The CDR3 is made up of 13 amino acids. V was pared by 2 bases and J by 3 bases, with 9 bases between. The CDR3 bases are TGTGCCAGCAGCGTCTCCTCGGGCTACGAGCAGTACTTC. This gives the protein CASSVSSGYEQYF.

This clone came up once. The chain links TRBV11-2 to TRBJ2-5; 12 nucleotides line up with TRBD2. Trimming cost V 1 base and J 5 bases; bases outside gene matches: 11. This CDR3 spans 18 amino acids. The V gene's germline CDR1 is SGHAT and CDR2 FQNNGV. For the CDR3, the DNA is TGTGCCAGCAGCTTAGTTACGCTAGCGGGGGGGCGGTTGGAGACCCAGTACTTC. Protein: CASSLVTLAGGRLETQYF.

The chain links TRBV7-9 to TRBJ2-1; the match to TRBD2 covers 7 bases. V lost 8 bases, J lost 8 bases, and 9 bases stayed unmatched. The CDR3 has 13 residues. Germline-derived CDR1 and CDR2 are SEHNR and FQNEAQ (reference sequence). Here the CDR3 reads CASRQRGWDEQFF. The CDR3 DNA reads as TGTGCCAGCCGCCAGCGGGGATGGGATGAGCAGTTCTTC.

CDR3 loop: CASSSGGYEQYF. CDR3 nucleotide sequence: TGTGCCAGCAGCTCAGGGGGGTACGAGCAGTACTTC. The rearrangement uses TRBV11-2 and TRBJ2-7; tentative D call: TRBD1 (7 bases). This CDR3 is 12 amino acids long. The germline V gene encodes CDR1 SGHAT and CDR2 FQNNGV. The germline V and J ends were trimmed by 4 bases and 4 bases, with 8 bases remaining between them.

This clone was recorded once. The chain combines TRBV11-1 with TRBJ1-1, with a possible D match to TRBD1 (6 bases). The V gene lost 5 bases and the J gene lost 2 bases, with 18 bases spanning the gap. This CDR3 has 16 residues. CDR1 is SGHAT and CDR2 is FQDESV in the germline V gene (reference sequence). The CDR3 nucleotides are TGTGCCAGCAGCCCTAGACAGGCCCTCCCAAACACTGAAGCTTTCTTT. This encodes CASSPRQALPNTEAFF.

J is TRBJ1-1 and V is TRBV21-1; the table calls TRBD1, which could not be checked here. TRBV21-1 is shown as a pseudogene. The CDR3 loop spans 17 amino acids. The CDR3 DNA follows: TGTGCCAGCAGCAAAGCGCGGACAGCCTACATGAACACTGAAGCTTTCTTT. This encodes CASSKARTAYMNTEAFF.

The chain links TRBV6-5 to TRBJ2-3; D not certain. V shed 2 bases and J shed 2 bases, with 14 bases lying between them. CDR1 MNHEY and CDR2 SVGAGI come from the germline V gene. The CDR3 sequence is 16 residues long. CDR3 coding DNA: TGTGCCAGCAGTTACGGGCCGAAAGTCCCCACAGATACGCAGTATTTT. Translating it yields CASSYGPKVPTDTQYF.

The V and J genes are TRBV10-1 and TRBJ2-7, with D perhaps TRBD2 (6 bases). There are 16 residues in the CDR3. Between the trimmed V and J ends, which lost 7 bases and 2 bases, there was a span of 21 bases. The germline CDR1 and CDR2 sequences are WNHNN and SYGVQD (reference sequence). The CDR3 region is CASNHLDGEAPYEQYF. For the CDR3, the DNA is TGCGCCAGCAACCACTTGGACGGGGAGGCTCCCTACGAGCAGTACTTC.

V usage is TRBV4-1 and J usage is TRBJ2-7; maybe TRBD2 (5 bases). Germline V gene lookup returns CDR1 MGHRA and CDR2 YSYEKL. The CDR3 loop spans 15 amino acids. V dropped 4 bases and J dropped 1 base, with 14 bases sitting between them. This CDR3 reads CASSPERSGSYEQYF. CDR3 bases: TGCGCCAGCAGCCCGGAACGATCGGGGTCCTACGAGCAGTACTTC.

This clone was counted between two and nine times. The chain couples TRBV6-5 to TRBJ1-2, with unresolved D. V shed 6 bases and J shed 2 bases, with 13 bases lying between them. From germline, CDR1 is MNHEY and CDR2 SVGAGI. This CDR3 contains 14 residues. CDR3 nucleotide sequence: TGTGCCAGCAGACCCGGCGGGCAGAACTATGGCTACACCTTC. This sequence encodes CASRPGGQNYGYTF.

The chain uses TRBV5-8 and TRBJ1-5; 8 bases fit TRBD1. CDR1 and CDR2 from the germline V gene are SGHTS and YDEGEE. V lost 6 bases to trimming and J lost 7 bases; unmatched junction nucleotides: 15. The CDR3 sequence is 16 residues long. Here the CDR3 DNA reads TGTGCCAGCACCAGAGACGCCGGGACAGGACGACAGCCCCAGCATTTT. As protein: CASTRDAGTGRQPQHF.

This clone appeared once. This rearrangement joins TRBV29-1 to TRBJ2-1, with 11 bases aligning to TRBD1. CDR1 and CDR2 from the germline V gene are SQVTM and ANQGSEA. The trim removed 6 bases at V and 7 bases at J, leaving 5 bases unmatched. CDR3 length equals 13 residues. Written as DNA, the CDR3 is TGCAGCGTGGGGGGACAGGGGGTTAATGAGCAGTTCTTC. Protein product: CSVGGQGVNEQFF.

V is TRBV4-2 and J is TRBJ2-1; perhaps TRBD2 as D (5 bases). From germline, CDR1 is LGHNA and CDR2 YNFKEQ. The CDR3 is made up of 15 amino acids. V was cut by 0 bases and J by 10 bases, with 16 bases left in between. CDR3 amino acids: CASSQDFGALGEQFF. DNA of the CDR3: TGTGCCAGCAGCCAAGATTTTGGAGCACTAGGGGAGCAGTTCTTC.

This chain connects TRBV29-1 to TRBJ1-1; D gene uncertain. Germline V gives CDR1 SQVTM, CDR2 ANQGSEA. Trimming removed 4 bases at V and 8 bases at J, with 5 bases between. The CDR3 consists of 9 residues. CDR3 sequence: CSVGREAFF. The CDR3, as DNA: TGCAGCGTTGGGCGGGAAGCTTTCTTT.

The J gene is TRBJ2-7, the V gene TRBV9; TRBD2 matches at 11 bases. Germline V gene data show CDR1 as SGDLS and CDR2 as YYNGEE. The junction had 6 bases not matched to a gene; V was cut back by 0 bases and J by 1 base. CDR3 size: 17 residues. The CDR3 bases are TGTGCCAGCAGCGTAGGCCTAGCGGGGGGACGTTCCTACGAGCAGTACTTC. Its translation is CASSVGLAGGRSYEQYF.

This chain uses TRBV13 with TRBJ2-3, with D maybe TRBD1 (6 bases). V shed 1 base and J shed 0 bases, with 8 bases lying between them. The CDR3 spans 15 residues. Germline V lookup: CDR1 PRHDT, CDR2 FYEKMQ (reference sequence). The CDR3 sequence: CASSLAGASTDTQYF. The DNA of the CDR3 is TGTGCCAGCAGCTTAGCAGGGGCCAGCACAGATACGCAGTATTTT.

The chain is built from TRBV5-8 and TRBJ1-1, with 7 bases aligning to TRBD1. There are 17 residues in the CDR3. Germline V gene lookup returns CDR1 SGHTS and CDR2 YDEGEE. V was pared by 4 bases and J by 0 bases, with 12 bases of the junction left unmatched. The CDR3 nucleotides are TGTGCCAGCAGCCCGGACAGGATTACATTAATGAACACTGAAGCTTTCTTT. This codes for CASSPDRITLMNTEAFF.

CDR3 sequence: CASSELTGGYEQYF. CDR3 DNA sequence: TGTGCCAGCAGCGAATTAACAGGGGGCTACGAGCAGTACTTC. The rearrangement joins TRBV11-2 to TRBJ2-7; 8 bases agree with TRBD1. Germline V gene data show CDR1 as SGHAT and CDR2 as FQNNGV. The length of the CDR3 is 14 residues. The V segment lost 5 bases and the J segment 3 bases; nucleotides outside the gene matches: 6.